This T cell receptor beta chain was found in a study of post-analysis software for immune sequencing data (dated by TCRdb to the mid-2010s). Looking at the study overall: Relapsing-remitting, secondary progressive and progressive-relapsing multiple sclerosis were recorded as disease courses, and subtype annotation was lacking for some patients. The patient repertoires were set against 10 or so previously published healthy control repertoires from donors whose ages ranged from about 6 to 25 years. A subset of samples was prepared in parallel using single-end sample barcoding, then pooled and co-amplified after Illumina adapter ligation.

Library construction relied on PCR. Sequencer: Illumina HiSeq 2500. To reduce PCR and sequencing biases, unique molecular identifiers were built into the TCR beta cDNA libraries. Every 1 to 10 million input T cells yielded approximately 500,000 cDNA molecules, meaning each molecule approximated one T cell. The patient libraries were prepared and sequenced using the same protocol as the earlier healthy control dataset. Samples belonging to the same batch were prepared together, multiplexed and sequenced on a shared HiSeq lane. The authors processed their data as follows. MIGEC was used to process the raw barcoded reads, and molecular identifier groups with only a single read were discarded before consensus assembly and CDR3 extraction. VDJtools was used for post-analysis of the clonotype tables, with diversity normalized by down-sampling every dataset to the smallest sample size. Repertoire overlap clustering matched CDR3 amino acid but not nucleotide sequences to correct batch-related cross-sample contamination. TCRdb reprocessing: public reads trimmed at Q25 with fastp, clones called with MiXCR, in-frame beta chains kept. CDR3 protein duplicates are merged, each entry listing the most common genes and DNA. The V and J calls follow TCRdb's processing rather than the paper's. Here the sample has roughly 580,000 distinct CDR3 sequences; roughly 45% occur a single time. The ten top clones hold 1.5% to 2% of the sample.

Study-wide conclusions, independent of this receptor: When samples were clustered directly using the F measure, samples prepared in the same batch co-clustered strongly, which prompted a batch-effect correction. The control group was slightly older than the multiple sclerosis patient group. Normalized Chao1 diversity was significantly lower in multiple sclerosis patients than controls, suggesting substantial peripheral T-cell clonal expansion. Significantly higher frequencies in patients than in controls were found for about 5 TRBV segments, including TRBV5-6, TRBV5-1 and TRBV20-1.

In the case of this clonotype: This receptor's antigen is unknown. No base qualities exist here, and no much larger clone lies one base off it.

The germline V gene (reference sequence) sets CDR1 to DFQATT and CDR2 to SNEGSKA. The V and J ends are trimmed by 5 bases and 1 base, leaving 4 bases between them. There are 11 amino acids in the CDR3, from cysteine to phenylalanine inclusive. The DNA shown is the 33-base CDR3, in frame from base 1. To demonstrate the VDJtools post-analysis software, TCR beta repertoires were profiled from the peripheral blood of roughly 14 young patients with multiple sclerosis. The multiple sclerosis patients were children and adolescents ranging in age from roughly 6 to 16 years. This chain is built from TRBV20-1 and TRBJ2-3; the D gene assignment is ambiguous. The receptor's source is a girl aged 5-17 years with multiple sclerosis. The sequenced material came from blood. The CDR3 region: CSAGGTDTQYF. The DNA reads as follows: TGCAGTGCTGGGGGCACAGATACGCAGTATTTT.